This is a list of T cell receptor beta chains from one sample in a study of OX40 agonist ivuxolimab in advanced cancers. Only in-frame clones appear in the TCRdb table, and some are missing; sequencing was by immunoSEQ multiplex PCR. The sample contains about 67,000 clones, 65% to 85% of which appear only once. The specimen was CD4+ or CD8+ T cells sorted from blood, collected in a trial of the OX40 agonist ivuxolimab. The source of these receptors is an adult with an advanced solid tumor such as melanoma, head and neck, liver or kidney cancer. CDR3s leave out the opening cysteine and the closing phenylalanine or tryptophan. The order of the fields is CDR3 protein, V gene, J gene, D gene. A D gene is named only where the DNA matches it firmly.

ASGLTPNYEQY	TRBV28	TRBJ2-7	.
ASSIETGDYGYT	TRBV19	TRBJ1-2	TRBD1
ASSSRKNTGELF	TRBV5-1	TRBJ2-2	.
ASSNTGPGANVLT	TRBV6-5	TRBJ2-6	.
ASSLDLRLSYEQY	TRBV7-2	TRBJ2-7	.
ASSTSSSYNEQF	TRBV19	TRBJ2-1	.
ASSLFGGNTEAF	TRBV27	TRBJ1-1	.
ASSYGRGRDTDTQY	TRBV7-2	TRBJ2-3	.
ATSASGSYNEQF	TRBV19	TRBJ2-1	TRBD2
ASSAQGSSGNTIY	TRBV6-1	TRBJ1-3	.
ASSIAGGTDTQY	TRBV19	TRBJ2-3	TRBD2
ASSWSSDRETQY	TRBV2	TRBJ2-5	.
ASSPTGQVLNSPLH	TRBV19	TRBJ1-6	.
ASSPASPGNSPLH	TRBV18	TRBJ1-6	.
ASSPNRGEDYGYT	TRBV18	TRBJ1-2	TRBD1
ASSVGQGGYT	TRBV9	TRBJ1-2	.
ASSSTGTFGGYT	TRBV27	TRBJ1-2	.
ASSPTGTSSETQY	TRBV7-3	TRBJ2-5	TRBD2
AISEKGSEKLF	TRBV10-3	TRBJ1-4	.
SVRDSWYEQY	TRBV29-1	TRBJ2-7	.
ASSDPGMGETQY	TRBV6-1	TRBJ2-5	.
ASSLRGQTPLH	TRBV27	TRBJ1-6	.
ASSILAANNEQF	TRBV19	TRBJ2-1	TRBD2
ASSLLGRQEETQY	TRBV5-4	TRBJ2-5	.
ASSIDRDQPQH	TRBV19	TRBJ1-5	.
ASRSGLSYEQY	TRBV28	TRBJ2-7	.
ASSPGTGTGFTDTQY	TRBV7-2	TRBJ2-3	TRBD1
ASSLVGDPSSYNEQF	TRBV28	TRBJ2-1	.
ASSQSGQGDQPQH	TRBV5-8	TRBJ1-5	TRBD1
SVEHRAIYGYT	TRBV29-1	TRBJ1-2	.
SARDQNTIY	TRBV20-1	TRBJ1-3	.
ASSSGGGEKLF	TRBV7-2	TRBJ1-4	.
ASSRSAGSIEKLF	TRBV2	TRBJ1-4	.
ASSLRLMGGMNTEAF	TRBV7-9	TRBJ1-1	.
ASSLTGSTDTQY	TRBV28	TRBJ2-3	.
ASSLRALGGELF	TRBV7-9	TRBJ2-2	.
ASSVGGSLSEKLF	TRBV7-2	TRBJ1-4	.
ASSELGTGALNIQY	TRBV25-1	TRBJ2-4	TRBD1
ASSQAANYGYT	TRBV4-1	TRBJ1-2	.
ASRLTSGGAYNEQF	TRBV19	TRBJ2-1	TRBD2
ASSLTAGGGGPDTQY	TRBV7-8	TRBJ2-3	TRBD1
ASSWVGALNTEAF	TRBV5-6	TRBJ1-1	.
ASRGQPSPYEQY	TRBV28	TRBJ2-7	TRBD1
AAGGAYGYT	TRBV6-5	TRBJ1-2	.
ASSFASGGTYNEQF	TRBV7-2	TRBJ2-1	TRBD2
ASSLNKWGSLNEQF	TRBV7-3	TRBJ2-1	.
ASRLAGGPPDTQY	TRBV6-5	TRBJ2-3	TRBD2
ASRVSTDTQY	TRBV5-4	TRBJ2-3	.
ASRVGQGYGYT	TRBV6-1	TRBJ1-2	TRBD1
ASSPSIGRSDTQY	TRBV27	TRBJ2-3	.
ASSMGLAGGIADTQY	TRBV5-4	TRBJ2-3	TRBD2
ASSEVRNTGELF	TRBV2	TRBJ2-2	.
ASSPFSGTPYEQY	TRBV19	TRBJ2-7	.
ASSNHVISPNEQF	TRBV9	TRBJ2-1	.
ASSYGNSPLH	TRBV5-1	TRBJ1-6	.
ASSSGGAASSYEQY	TRBV28	TRBJ2-7	TRBD2
ASSERLENEQF	TRBV9	TRBJ2-1	.
ASSQEPGVGAEQY	TRBV4-1	.	.
ASGASGGADEQF	TRBV5-1	TRBJ2-1	TRBD2